A single sample is the source of the 27 T cell receptor beta chains below, sequenced in a study of blood T cell repertoires in COVID-19. Some clones are missing from TCRdb's copy, which holds only in-frame ones; the method was immunoSEQ multiplex PCR. This table has 90,000 to 110,000 clones, 85% appearing once. The sequenced sample consisted of peripheral blood. Receptor source: a man aged 50-60 years with acute or convalescent COVID-19.

The chain is built from TRBV24-1 and TRBJ1-1; no firm D call. From germline, CDR1 is KGHDR and CDR2 SFDVKD. V lost 6 bases and J 5 bases, leaving 6 bases between the germline ends. The CDR3 has 11 residues. CDR3 protein: CATSRGTEAFF. The CDR3 DNA sequence: TGTGCCACCAGTCGCGGGACTGAAGCTTTCTTT.

The rearrangement uses TRBV19 and TRBJ2-5, with 9 bases fitting TRBD2. The CDR3 has 14 amino acids. The ends lost 5 bases at V and 5 bases at J; junction bases unmatched: 6. Germline V gene sequence: CDR1 LNHDA, CDR2 SQIVND (reference sequence). The CDR3 sequence: CASSGLAGLETQYF. The CDR3 nucleotides are TGTGCCAGTAGTGGGCTAGCGGGATTGGAGACCCAGTACTTC. Full variable domain (outside the CDR3, taken from reference TRBV19 and TRBJ2-5): DGGITQSPKYLFRKEGQNVTLSCEQNLNHDAMYWYRQDPGQGLRLIYYSQIVNDFQKGDIAEGYSVSREKKESFPLTVTSAQKNPTAFYLCASSGLAGLETQYFGPGTRLLVL.

The V call is TRBV5-4, the J call TRBJ1-6; possible D gene TRBD1, 5 bases. From germline, CDR1 is SGHNT and CDR2 YYREEE (reference sequence). The V gene lost 6 bases and the J gene lost 6 bases, with 13 bases spanning the gap. This CDR3 region has 14 residues. CDR3 sequence (DNA): TGTGCCAGCAAGTTGGCGGGGGTTAATTCACCCCTCCACTTT. Translation gives CASKLAGVNSPLHF.

In this sample, this clone turned up a few times. The gene calls are TRBV7-2 and TRBJ1-1, with D perhaps matching TRBD1 (5 bases). This CDR3 is built from 14 residues. Trimming removed 5 bases at V and 1 base at J, with 11 bases between. Germline V gene data show CDR1 as SGHTA and CDR2 as FQGNSA. The CDR3 region is CASSISDRNTEAFF. The CDR3 region has the DNA TGTGCCAGCAGCATAAGTGACAGGAACACTGAAGCTTTCTTT.

Here the CDR3 reads CASSSGQANTEAFF. CDR3 coding DNA: TGTGCCAGCAGCTCGGGACAGGCAAACACTGAAGCTTTCTTT. The chain recombines TRBV11-2 with TRBJ1-1; the match to TRBD1 covers 8 bases. The J segment lost 2 bases and the V segment lost 4 bases, leaving 3 bases of the junction unmatched. Germline values: CDR1 SGHAT, CDR2 FQNNGV. This CDR3 spans 14 amino acids.

V usage is TRBV18 and J usage is TRBJ1-5, with 7 bases fitting TRBD1. The junction had 16 bases not matched to a gene; V was cut back by 2 bases and J by 0 bases. Germline CDR1 reads KGHSH; CDR2 reads LQKENI. This CDR3 region has 20 residues. This chain's CDR3 is CASSPSPTGYGRYSNQPQHF. CDR3 nucleotides: TGTGCCAGCTCACCAAGCCCGACAGGGTATGGTAGATATAGCAATCAGCCCCAGCATTTT.

This clone showed up just once. The CDR3 sequence: CASRKPGQTNSPLHF. The CDR3 nucleotides are TGTGCCAGCAGGAAACCGGGACAGACAAATTCACCCCTCCACTTT. The chain uses TRBV6-6 and TRBJ1-6; 7 bases are shared with TRBD1. Trimming at V came to 6 bases and at J to 7 bases, leaving 9 bases not matched to a gene. CDR1 is MNHNY, CDR2 SVGAGI, per germline (reference sequence). This CDR3 has 15 residues.

The chain has TRBV6-5 and TRBJ2-7; D perhaps matches TRBD1 (5 bases). The CDR3 loop spans 13 amino acids. The germline V gene has CDR1 MNHEY and CDR2 SVGAGI. Deletions cut 5 bases from V and 4 bases from J, with 12 bases between. The CDR3 DNA is TGTGCCAGCAGTCGGTCCCAGGGATACGAGCAGTACTTC. Translation: CASSRSQGYEQYF.

This clone was found once. V and J are TRBV2 and TRBJ1-2; maybe TRBD1 (5 bases). The V gene lost 1 base and the J gene lost 4 bases, with 7 bases spanning the gap. In germline, CDR1 is SNHLY, CDR2 FYNNEI. This CDR3 is built from 13 residues. The DNA of the CDR3 is TGTGCCAGCAGTGAAGAGGGGCCCTATGGCTACACCTTC. Translation: CASSEEGPYGYTF. The whole variable domain, remainder taken from reference TRBV2 and TRBJ1-2, is EPEVTQTPSHQVTQMGQEVILRCVPISNHLYFYWYRQILGQKVEFLVSFYNNEISEKSEIFDDQFSVERPDGSNFTLKIRSTKLEDSAMYFCASSEEGPYGYTFGSGTRLTVV.

V is TRBV29-1 and J is TRBJ2-1, with TRBD1 identical over 11 bases. The ends lost 8 bases at V and 0 bases at J; junction bases unmatched: 9. Germline CDR1 reads SQVTM; CDR2 reads ANQGSEA. The CDR3 covers 16 residues. The CDR3, as DNA: TGCAGCATCGGACAGGGGGCGAGGAGCTCCTACAATGAGCAGTTCTTC. It codes for CSIGQGARSSYNEQFF.

The V and J genes are TRBV5-1 and TRBJ2-3; TRBD1 agrees at 7 bases. In germline, CDR1 is SGHRS, CDR2 YFSETQ. V was pared by 8 bases and J by 1 base, with 16 bases of the junction left unmatched. The CDR3 runs to 17 residues. CDR3 nucleotides: TGCGCCAGTAAAAGACCATTAGGGGGCCTCCGCACAGATACGCAGTATTTT. Translation gives CASKRPLGGLRTDTQYF.

V and J are TRBV10-2 and TRBJ2-2; TRBD2 matches at 13 bases. V shed 4 bases, J shed 8 bases, and the junction held 4 bases outside the gene matches. The CDR3 sequence is 15 residues long. Germline V gives CDR1 WSHSY, CDR2 SAAADI. The CDR3 loop reads CASSATSGGSGELFF. In DNA form, the CDR3 reads TGCGCCAGCAGTGCGACTAGCGGGGGGTCGGGGGAGCTGTTTTTT.

The chain is built from TRBV6-1 and TRBJ1-3; tentative D call: TRBD1 (5 bases). The germline V gene has CDR1 MNHNS and CDR2 SASEGT. This CDR3 spans 15 amino acids. The V and J ends lost 1 base and 4 bases respectively, with 11 bases between them. The CDR3 coding sequence is TGTGCCAGCAGTGAAGTGTGGCAGGGCGGAAACACCATATATTTT. Its protein is CASSEVWQGGNTIYF.

The gene calls are TRBV5-1 and TRBJ2-2, with 8 bases aligning to TRBD1. CDR1 and CDR2 (germline): SGHRS, YFSETQ. After removal of 3 bases from V and 4 bases from J, the junction contained 2 bases not matched to a gene. The CDR3 consists of 14 residues. CDR3 DNA sequence: TGCGCCAGCAGCTCCGGACAGGGCACCGGGGAGCTGTTTTTT. It codes for CASSSGQGTGELFF.

The V gene is TRBV15, the J gene TRBJ2-3; 8 bases agree with TRBD1. Unmatched junction bases numbered 6, after V lost 4 bases and J lost 3 bases. This CDR3 is built from 15 residues. The V gene's germline CDR1 is LNHNV and CDR2 YYDKDF (reference sequence). The CDR3 sequence: CATSISRTGTDTQYF. In DNA, the CDR3 is TGTGCCACCAGCATCAGTAGGACAGGGACAGATACGCAGTATTTT.

The chain couples TRBV5-6 to TRBJ1-1, with TRBD1 matching over 9 bases. Germline V lookup: CDR1 SGHDT, CDR2 YYEEEE. V lost 0 bases to trimming and J lost 3 bases; unmatched junction nucleotides: 3. This CDR3 is built from 15 residues. CDR3: CASSLGTGVYTEAFF. CDR3 nucleotide sequence: TGTGCCAGCAGCTTGGGGACAGGGGTGTACACTGAAGCTTTCTTT.

The chain combines TRBV7-9 with TRBJ1-4, with 7 positions matching TRBD1. This CDR3 is 16 amino acids long. After removal of 4 bases from V and 7 bases from J, the junction contained 12 bases not matched to a gene. Germline-derived CDR1 and CDR2 are SEHNR and FQNEAQ (reference sequence). For the CDR3, the DNA is TGTGCCAGCAGCTACCACCAACAGGGGAGCGGTGAAAAACTGTTTTTT. Translation: CASSYHQQGSGEKLFF. Full variable domain (remainder filled in from reference TRBV7-9 and TRBJ1-4): DTGVSQNPRHKITKRGQNVTFRCDPISEHNRLYWYRQTLGQGPEFLTYFQNEAQLEKSRLLSDRFSAERPKGSFSTLEIQRTEQGDSAMYLCASSYHQQGSGEKLFFGSGTQLSVL.

V and J are TRBV11-1 and TRBJ2-2, with 7 bases identical to TRBD1. V was pared by 1 base and J by 4 bases, with 3 bases of the junction left unmatched. The CDR3 contains 15 residues. Germline V gene data show CDR1 as SGHAT and CDR2 as FQDESV (reference sequence). This CDR3 is CASSLETGITGELFF. The DNA of the CDR3 is TGTGCCAGCAGCTTAGAGACAGGGATCACCGGGGAGCTGTTTTTT.

This clone has only a few counts. J is TRBJ1-5 and V is TRBV5-6; D is ambiguous. V lost 0 bases and J lost 2, with 6 bases in between. This CDR3 has 14 amino acids. Germline assignment: CDR1 SGHDT and CDR2 YYEEEE. CDR3 protein: CASSLAGGNQPQHF. Written as DNA, the CDR3 is TGTGCCAGCAGCTTGGCCGGGGGCAATCAGCCCCAGCATTTT.

The chain joins TRBV10-3 to TRBJ1-2; D gene uncertain. The length of the CDR3 is 15 residues. Looked up from germline, CDR1 is ENHRY and CDR2 is SYGVKD. Trimming stripped 3 bases from V and 8 bases from J, with 19 bases between. CDR3 in DNA: TGTGCCATCAGTGAAGCCATCGTATCCGGGGTCGGCTACACCTTC. It specifies CAISEAIVSGVGYTF.

CDR3 loop: CASSVHPSSGGTQETQYF. The CDR3 region has the DNA TGTGCCAGCAGCGTCCACCCCTCTAGCGGGGGGACACAAGAGACCCAGTACTTC. V is TRBV9 and J is TRBJ2-5; 11 bases are shared with TRBD2. Germline V gives CDR1 SGDLS, CDR2 YYNGEE. V shed 2 bases and J 2 bases; nucleotides not matched to a gene: 11. There are 18 residues in the CDR3.

The chain has TRBV30 and TRBJ1-4; D is possibly TRBD1 (5 bases). V was cut by 0 bases and J by 6 bases, with 17 bases left in between. CDR1 is GTSNPN, CDR2 SVGIG, per germline (reference sequence). This CDR3 is 16 amino acids long. For the CDR3, the DNA is TGTGCCTGGAGTGTACGGAGGGGAACGTCAGATGAAAAACTGTTTTTT. It translates to CAWSVRRGTSDEKLFF. Looking up the rest from reference TRBV30 and TRBJ1-4 gives the full variable domain: SQTIHQWPATLVQPVGSPLSLECTVEGTSNPNLYWYRQAAGRGLQLLFYSVGIGQISSEVPQNLSASRPQDRQFILSSKKLLLSDSGFYLCAWSVRRGTSDEKLFFGSGTQLSVL.

The rearrangement links TRBV5-8 to TRBJ2-5, with no clear D. The germline V gene has CDR1 SGHTS and CDR2 YDEGEE. V was trimmed by 0 bases and J by 4 bases, leaving 10 bases between them. The CDR3 covers 14 residues. As DNA, the CDR3 is TGTGCCAGCAGCTTGGTTAGTTCACGAGAGACCCAGTACTTC. Its translation: CASSLVSSRETQYF.

The chain links TRBV6-5 to TRBJ1-1; D is perhaps TRBD1 (5 bases). The V and J ends lost 8 bases and 0 bases respectively, with 7 bases between them. This CDR3 spans 12 amino acids. Germline CDR1 is MNHEY and CDR2 is SVGAGI. The CDR3 DNA reads as TGTGCCAGCGACAGTTTGAACACTGAAGCTTTCTTT. Translated: CASDSLNTEAFF.

The V and J genes are TRBV6-5 and TRBJ2-5; 7 bases fit TRBD1. This CDR3 has 11 amino acids. Germline CDR1 and CDR2: MNHEY and SVGAGI. V was clipped by 11 bases and J by 5 bases; unmatched bases: 5. CDR3 nucleotides: TGTGCCGGGACAGCCGGGGAGACCCAGTACTTC. It is translated as CAGTAGETQYF.

The chain uses TRBV6-6 and TRBJ2-7, with a weak D call TRBD1 (6 bases). The V gene's germline CDR1 is MNHNY and CDR2 SVGAGI (reference sequence). The CDR3 contains 14 residues. Trimming took 0 bases from V and 4 from J, leaving 10 bases between them. In nucleotides, the CDR3 is TGTGCCAGCAGTTACTCGCAGGGGAGTTACGAGCAGTACTTC. The encoded protein is CASSYSQGSYEQYF.

The rearrangement joins TRBV7-9 to TRBJ1-6, with 8 nucleotides matching TRBD1. This CDR3 is 15 amino acids long. Per germline, CDR1 SEHNR and CDR2 FQNEAQ (reference sequence). V dropped 1 base and J dropped 6; count of bases not matched to a gene: 2. The CDR3 protein is CASSLVQGANSPLHF. The CDR3 nucleotides are TGTGCCAGCAGCTTAGTCCAGGGGGCTAATTCACCCCTCCACTTT.